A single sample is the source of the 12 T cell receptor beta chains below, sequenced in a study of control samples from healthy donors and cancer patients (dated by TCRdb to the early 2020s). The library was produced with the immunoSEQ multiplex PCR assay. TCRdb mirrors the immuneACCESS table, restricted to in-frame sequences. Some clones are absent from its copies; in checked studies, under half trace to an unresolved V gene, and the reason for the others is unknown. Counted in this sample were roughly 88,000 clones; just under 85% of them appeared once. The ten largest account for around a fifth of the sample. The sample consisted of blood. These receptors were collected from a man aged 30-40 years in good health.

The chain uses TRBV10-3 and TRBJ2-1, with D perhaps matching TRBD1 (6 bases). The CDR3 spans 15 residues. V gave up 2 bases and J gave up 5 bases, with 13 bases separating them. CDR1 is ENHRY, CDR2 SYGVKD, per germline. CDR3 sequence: CAISEIGQSHNEQFF. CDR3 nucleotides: TGTGCCATCAGTGAGATTGGACAGAGTCACAATGAGCAGTTCTTC.

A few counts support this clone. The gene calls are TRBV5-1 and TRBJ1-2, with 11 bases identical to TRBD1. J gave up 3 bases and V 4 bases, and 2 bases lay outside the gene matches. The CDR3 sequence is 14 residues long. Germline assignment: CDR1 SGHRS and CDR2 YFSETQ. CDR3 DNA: TGCGCCAGCAGCCTGGGACAGGGGGACTATGGCTACACCTTC. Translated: CASSLGQGDYGYTF.

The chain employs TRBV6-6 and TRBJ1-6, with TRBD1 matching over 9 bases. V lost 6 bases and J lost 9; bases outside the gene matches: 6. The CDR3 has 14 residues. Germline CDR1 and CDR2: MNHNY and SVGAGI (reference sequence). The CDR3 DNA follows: TGTGCCAGCAGGGACAGGGGCGGTCGTTCACCCCTCCACTTT. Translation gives CASRDRGGRSPLHF.

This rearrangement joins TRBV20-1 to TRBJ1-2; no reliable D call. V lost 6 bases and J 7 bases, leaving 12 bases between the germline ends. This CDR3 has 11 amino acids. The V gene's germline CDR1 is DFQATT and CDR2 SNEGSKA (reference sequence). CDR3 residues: CSAASSSGYTF. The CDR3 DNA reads TGCAGTGCCGCGTCCAGCAGTGGCTACACCTTC.

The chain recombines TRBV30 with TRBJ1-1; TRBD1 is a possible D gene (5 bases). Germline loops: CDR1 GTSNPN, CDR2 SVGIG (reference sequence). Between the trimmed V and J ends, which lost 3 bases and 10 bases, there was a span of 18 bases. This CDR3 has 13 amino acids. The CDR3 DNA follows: TGTGCCTGGAGAGCGGGGGGGGTCGGCAGAGCTTTCTTT. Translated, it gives CAWRAGGVGRAFF.

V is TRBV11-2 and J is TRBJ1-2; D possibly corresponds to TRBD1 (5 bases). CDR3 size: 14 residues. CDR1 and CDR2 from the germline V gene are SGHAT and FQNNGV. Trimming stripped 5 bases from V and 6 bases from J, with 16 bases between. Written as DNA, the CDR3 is TGTGCCAGCAGCAGAAAGGGGTCGGTCGATGGCTACACCTTC. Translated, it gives CASSRKGSVDGYTF.

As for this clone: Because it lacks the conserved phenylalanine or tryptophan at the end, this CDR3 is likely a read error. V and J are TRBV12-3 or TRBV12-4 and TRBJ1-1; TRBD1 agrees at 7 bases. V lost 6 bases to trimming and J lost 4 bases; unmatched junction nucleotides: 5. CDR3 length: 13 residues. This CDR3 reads CASRQDRVTEAFL. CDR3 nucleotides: TGTGCCAGCAGACAAGACAGGGTCACTGAAGCTTTCCTT.

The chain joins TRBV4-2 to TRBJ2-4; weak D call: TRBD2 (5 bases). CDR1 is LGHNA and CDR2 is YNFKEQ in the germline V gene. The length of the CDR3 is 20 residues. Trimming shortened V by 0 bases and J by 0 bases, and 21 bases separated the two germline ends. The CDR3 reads CASSQEVSSSNIGAKNIQYF. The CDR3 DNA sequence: TGTGCCAGCAGCCAAGAGGTCTCCTCTAGCAACATAGGAGCCAAAAACATTCAGTACTTC.

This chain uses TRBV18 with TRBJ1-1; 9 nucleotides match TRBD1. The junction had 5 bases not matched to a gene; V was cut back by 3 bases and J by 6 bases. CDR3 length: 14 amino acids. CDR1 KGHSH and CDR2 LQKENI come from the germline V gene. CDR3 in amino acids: CASSPGTGRAEAFF. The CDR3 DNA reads TGTGCCAGCTCACCGGGGACAGGGAGGGCTGAAGCTTTCTTT.

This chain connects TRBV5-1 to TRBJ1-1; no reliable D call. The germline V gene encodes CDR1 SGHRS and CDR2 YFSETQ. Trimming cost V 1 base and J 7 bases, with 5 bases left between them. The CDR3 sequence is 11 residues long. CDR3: CASSLLGEAFF. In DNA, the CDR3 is TGCGCCAGCAGCTTGTTGGGTGAAGCTTTCTTT.

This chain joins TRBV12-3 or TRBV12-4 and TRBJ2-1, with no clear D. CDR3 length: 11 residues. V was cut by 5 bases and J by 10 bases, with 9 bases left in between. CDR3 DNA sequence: TGTGCCAGCAGTGCCGTAAACGAGCAGTTCTTC. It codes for CASSAVNEQFF.

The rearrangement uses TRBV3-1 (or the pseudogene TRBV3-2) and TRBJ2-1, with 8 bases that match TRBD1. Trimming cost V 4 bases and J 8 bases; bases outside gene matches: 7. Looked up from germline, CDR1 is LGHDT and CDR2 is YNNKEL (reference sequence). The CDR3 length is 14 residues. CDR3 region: CASSPRQGSDEQFF. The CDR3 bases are TGTGCCAGCAGCCCCAGACAGGGGAGTGATGAGCAGTTCTTC.